This T cell receptor beta chain is from a study of blood T cell repertoires in COVID-19. Profiling relied on immunoSEQ multiplex PCR, and the TCRdb table lists in-frame clones only, not all of them. The repertoire includes tens of thousands of clones, roughly 89% of them detected once, and nearly 5% sits in the top ten. The CDR3 extends over 14 amino acids. Trimming at V came to 4 bases and at J to 8 bases, leaving 5 bases not matched to a gene. Germline V gene data show CDR1 as SGHVS and CDR2 as FQNEAQ. Only a few counts were recorded for this clone. Sequenced material: peripheral blood. V is TRBV7-8 and J is TRBJ2-4, with 10 bases that match TRBD2. The TCR sequence derives from a woman aged 80 or over with active or convalescent COVID-19. CDR3 bases: TGTGCCAGCAGCTGGGGACTAGCGTTTGACATTCAGTACTTC. Translating it yields CASSWGLAFDIQYF.